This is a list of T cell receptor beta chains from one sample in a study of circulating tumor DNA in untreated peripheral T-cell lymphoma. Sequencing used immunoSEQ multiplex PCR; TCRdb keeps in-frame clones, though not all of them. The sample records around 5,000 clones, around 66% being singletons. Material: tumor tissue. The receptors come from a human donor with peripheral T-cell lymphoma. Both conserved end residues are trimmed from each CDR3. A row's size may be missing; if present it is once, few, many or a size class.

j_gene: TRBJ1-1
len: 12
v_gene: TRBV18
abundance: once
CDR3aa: ASSVQGAGTEAF

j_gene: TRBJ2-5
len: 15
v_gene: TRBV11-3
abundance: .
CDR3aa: ASSLVTALMYQETQY

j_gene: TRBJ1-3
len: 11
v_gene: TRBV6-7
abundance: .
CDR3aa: VSSYSSGNTIY

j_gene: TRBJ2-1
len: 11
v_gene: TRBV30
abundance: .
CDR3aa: AWRVAGLNEQF

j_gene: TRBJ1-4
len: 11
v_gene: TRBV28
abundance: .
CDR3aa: AMSTGVDEKLF

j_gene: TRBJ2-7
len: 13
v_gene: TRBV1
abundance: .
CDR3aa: ASSQEMRGADEQY

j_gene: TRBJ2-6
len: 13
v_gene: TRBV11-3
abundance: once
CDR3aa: ASSLMDSGANVLT

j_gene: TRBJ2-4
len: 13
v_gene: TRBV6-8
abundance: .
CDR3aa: ASSPGHQRLNIQY

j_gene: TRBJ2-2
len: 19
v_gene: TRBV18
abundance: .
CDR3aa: ASSPPTGDLDAGVNTGELF

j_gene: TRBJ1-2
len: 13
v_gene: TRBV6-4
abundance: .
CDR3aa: ASSLNQGVGGGYT

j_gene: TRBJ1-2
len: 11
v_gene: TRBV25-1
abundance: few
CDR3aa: ASSKTGQDGYT

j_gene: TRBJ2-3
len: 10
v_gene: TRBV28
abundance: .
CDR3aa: ASSTQYEAQY

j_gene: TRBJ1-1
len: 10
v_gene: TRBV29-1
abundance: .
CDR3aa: SVIRQGTEAF

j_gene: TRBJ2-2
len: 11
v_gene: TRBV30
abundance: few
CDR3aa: AWSTIGTGELF

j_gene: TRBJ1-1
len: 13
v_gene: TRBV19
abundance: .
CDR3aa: ASSILDREDTEAF

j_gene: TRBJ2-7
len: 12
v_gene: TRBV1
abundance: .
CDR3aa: ASSQESGSYEQY

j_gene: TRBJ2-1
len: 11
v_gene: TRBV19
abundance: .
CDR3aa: ASSLRGGNEQF

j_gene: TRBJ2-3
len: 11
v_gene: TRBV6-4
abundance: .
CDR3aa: ASSEAQGDTQY

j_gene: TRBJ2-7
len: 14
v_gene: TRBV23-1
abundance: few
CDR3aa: ASSQDRAGGIYEQY